Listed below are T cell receptor beta chains from one sample, sequenced in a study of shared clonotypes between healthy human individuals. The table came from immunoSEQ multiplex PCR; TCRdb's copy has only in-frame clones and leaves some out. The sample holds fewer than 650,000 clones, roughly 79% seen once. Sequencing was performed on PBMCs. These receptors were taken from a middle-aged woman in good health. Some clones in this sample may be carry-over from other donors' samples. Both conserved end residues are part of each CDR3. The order of the fields is clone size, J gene, D gene, V gene, CDR3 protein, CDR3 DNA. D genes are given only for firm matches. Size tells how often a clone was seen (once, few, many) or the class of an expanded clone, and some rows leave it out.

size: once; J: TRBJ2-5; D: -; V: TRBV5-1; CDR3: CASSLELGPSETQYF; DNA: TGCGCCAGCAGCTTGGAGCTAGGACCCTCGGAGACCCAGTACTTC
size: few; J: TRBJ2-1; D: -; V: TRBV29-1; CDR3: CSVQGQDSYNEQFF; DNA: TGCAGCGTCCAAGGACAAGACTCCTACAATGAGCAGTTCTTC
size: -; J: TRBJ2-1; D: TRBD2; V: TRBV5-1; CDR3: CASSLEGTSGYNEQFF; DNA: TGCGCCAGCAGCTTGGAGGGGACTAGCGGCTACAATGAGCAGTTCTTC
size: -; J: TRBJ1-5; D: -; V: TRBV4-1; CDR3: CASSQVSGVGQPQHF; DNA: TGCGCCAGCAGCCAAGTTTCAGGGGTGGGTCAGCCCCAGCATTTT
size: -; J: TRBJ2-7; D: -; V: TRBV7-7; CDR3: CASSSGEWNGQYF; DNA: TGTGCCAGCAGCTCGGGGGAGTGGAATGGGCAGTACTTC
size: -; J: TRBJ2-3; D: -; V: TRBV27; CDR3: CASSHPTDTQYF; DNA: TGTGCCAGCAGTCATCCCACAGATACGCAGTATTTT
size: -; J: TRBJ1-4; D: -; V: TRBV5-6; CDR3: CASSTYRGTGGEKLFF; DNA: TGTGCCAGCAGCACGTATCGCGGGACGGGGGGTGAAAAACTGTTTTTT
size: -; J: TRBJ1-5; D: -; V: TRBV20-1; CDR3: CSARGNQPQHF; DNA: TGCAGTGCCCGGGGGAATCAGCCCCAGCATTTT
size: -; J: TRBJ1-3; D: TRBD1; V: TRBV28; CDR3: CASSRDRAFSGNTIYF; DNA: TGTGCCAGCAGCCGGGACAGGGCTTTCTCTGGAAACACCATATATTTT
size: -; J: TRBJ2-7; D: TRBD1; V: TRBV5-1; CDR3: CASSWTGDEQYF; DNA: TGCGCCAGCAGCTGGACAGGGGACGAGCAGTACTTC
size: -; J: TRBJ2-5; D: TRBD1; V: TRBV19; CDR3: CASSPTGGETQYF; DNA: TGTGCCAGTAGTCCCACAGGGGGAGAGACCCAGTACTTC
size: -; J: TRBJ2-1; D: -; V: TRBV7-3; CDR3: CASSLSGAVGDEQFF; DNA: TGTGCCAGCAGCCTCAGTGGGGCCGTTGGTGATGAGCAGTTCTTC
size: -; J: TRBJ2-1; D: TRBD2; V: TRBV28; CDR3: CASTSGVYNEQFF; DNA: TGTGCCAGTACTAGCGGGGTATACAATGAGCAGTTCTTC